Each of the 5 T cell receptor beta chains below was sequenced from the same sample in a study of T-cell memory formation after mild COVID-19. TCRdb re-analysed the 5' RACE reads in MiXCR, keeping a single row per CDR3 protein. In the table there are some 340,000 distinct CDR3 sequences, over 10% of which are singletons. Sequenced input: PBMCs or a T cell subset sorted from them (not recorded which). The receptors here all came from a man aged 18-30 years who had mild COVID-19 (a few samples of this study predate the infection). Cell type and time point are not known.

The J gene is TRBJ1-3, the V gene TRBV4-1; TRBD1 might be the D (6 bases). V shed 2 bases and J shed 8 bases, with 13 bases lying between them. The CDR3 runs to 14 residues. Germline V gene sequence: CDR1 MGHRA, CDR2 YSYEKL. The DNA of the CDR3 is TGCGCCAGCAGCCAAAAGGGGAACAGGGACACCATATATTTT. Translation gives CASSQKGNRDTIYF.

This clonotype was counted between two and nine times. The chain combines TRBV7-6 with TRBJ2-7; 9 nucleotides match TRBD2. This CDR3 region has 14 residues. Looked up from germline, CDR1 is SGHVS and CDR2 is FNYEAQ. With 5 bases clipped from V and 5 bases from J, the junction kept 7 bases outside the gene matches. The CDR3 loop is CASSAGTSIHEQYF. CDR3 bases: TGTGCCAGCAGCGCCGGGACTAGCATCCACGAGCAGTACTTC.

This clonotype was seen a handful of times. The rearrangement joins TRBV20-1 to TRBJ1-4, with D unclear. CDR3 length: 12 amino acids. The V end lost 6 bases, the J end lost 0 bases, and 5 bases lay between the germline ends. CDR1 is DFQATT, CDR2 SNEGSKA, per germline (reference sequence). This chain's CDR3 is CSAGTTNEKLFF. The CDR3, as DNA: TGCAGTGCGGGGACAACTAATGAAAAACTGTTTTTT.

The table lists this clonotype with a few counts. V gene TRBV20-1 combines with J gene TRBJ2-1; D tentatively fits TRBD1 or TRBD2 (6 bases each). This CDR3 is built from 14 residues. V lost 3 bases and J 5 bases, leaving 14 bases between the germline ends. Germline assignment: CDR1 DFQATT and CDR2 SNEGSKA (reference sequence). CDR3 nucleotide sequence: TGCAGTGCTAGCGGCGGGGACACCAACAATGAGCAGTTCTTC. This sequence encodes CSASGGDTNNEQFF.

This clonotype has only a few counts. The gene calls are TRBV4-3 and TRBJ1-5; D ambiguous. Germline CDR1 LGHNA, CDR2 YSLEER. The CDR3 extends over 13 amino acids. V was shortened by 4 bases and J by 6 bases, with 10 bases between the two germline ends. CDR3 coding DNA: TGCGCCAGCAGCCCCGGAGAAGGTCAGCCCCAGCATTTT. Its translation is CASSPGEGQPQHF.